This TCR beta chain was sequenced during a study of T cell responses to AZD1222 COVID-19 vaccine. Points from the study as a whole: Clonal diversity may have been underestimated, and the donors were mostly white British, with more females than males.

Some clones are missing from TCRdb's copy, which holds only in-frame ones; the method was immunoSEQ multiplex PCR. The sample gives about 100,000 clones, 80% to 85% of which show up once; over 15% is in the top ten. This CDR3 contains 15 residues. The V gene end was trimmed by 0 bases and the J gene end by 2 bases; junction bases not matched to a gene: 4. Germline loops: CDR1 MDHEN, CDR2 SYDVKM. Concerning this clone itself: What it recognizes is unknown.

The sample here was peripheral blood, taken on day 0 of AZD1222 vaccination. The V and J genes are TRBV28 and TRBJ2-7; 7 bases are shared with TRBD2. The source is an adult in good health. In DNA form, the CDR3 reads TGTGCCAGCAGTTTATGGGCTAGCGGAACCTACGAGCAGTACTTC. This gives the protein CASSLWASGTYEQYF.